The clone carrying this T cell receptor (beta chain) has a handful of counts. Germline CDR1 SEHNR, CDR2 FQNEAQ (reference sequence). This CDR3 is built from 14 residues. The germline V and J ends were trimmed by 1 base and 6 bases, with 13 bases remaining between them. Authors' analysis steps: How many nucleated cells were present was estimated from reference gene primer amplification. Sequenced by immunoSEQ multiplex PCR; TCRdb stores in-frame clones only, minus some. That table is the source of V, J and clone size, and D and trimming were worked out from the DNA. The sample shows roughly 99,000 clones, about 84% of them seen only once. The sample comes from a study of blood T cell repertoires in COVID-19. On the study more broadly: Whether acute or convalescent, the COVID-19 samples came from the United States, Italy and Spain.

The sequence was obtained from a woman aged 80 or older with acute or convalescent COVID-19. The sample taken for sequencing was peripheral blood. V gene TRBV7-9 combines with J gene TRBJ2-7; TRBD1 might be the D (6 bases). In DNA form, the CDR3 reads TGTGCCAGCAGCTTAGTTCAGGGGAACTCCGAGCAGTACTTC. Protein product: CASSLVQGNSEQYF.